This TCR beta chain was sequenced during a study of shared clonotypes between healthy human individuals. Only one count was recorded for this clone. Profiled with immunoSEQ multiplex PCR; TCRdb holds only in-frame clones, not every one. The table shows some 500,000 clones, with roughly 95% occurring only once. The TCR comes from a woman aged 25 to 39 in good health. Material for sequencing was naive CD4+ T cells sorted from blood. Regarding subset: CD45RA+ positively selected.

The CDR3 sequence: CASSNTLQGAGGYTF. CDR3 nucleotides: TGTGCCAGCAGTAATACTCTACAGGGGGCAGGTGGCTACACCTTC. The rearrangement links TRBV27 to TRBJ1-2; TRBD1 aligns across 9 bases. Germline CDR1 and CDR2: MNHEY and SMNVEV (reference sequence). V dropped 5 bases and J dropped 7; count of bases not matched to a gene: 11. This CDR3 region has 15 residues.